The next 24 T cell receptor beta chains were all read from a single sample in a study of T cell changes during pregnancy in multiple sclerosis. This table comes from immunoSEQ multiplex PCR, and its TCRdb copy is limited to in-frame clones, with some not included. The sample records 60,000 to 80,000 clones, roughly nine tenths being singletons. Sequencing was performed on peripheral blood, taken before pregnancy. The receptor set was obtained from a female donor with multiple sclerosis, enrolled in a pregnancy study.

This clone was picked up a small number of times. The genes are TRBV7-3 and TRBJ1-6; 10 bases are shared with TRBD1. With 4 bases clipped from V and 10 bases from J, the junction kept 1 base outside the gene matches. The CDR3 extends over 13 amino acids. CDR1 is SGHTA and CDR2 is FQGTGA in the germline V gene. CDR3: CASSSTGGSPLHF. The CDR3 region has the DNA TGTGCCAGCAGCTCGACAGGGGGCTCACCCCTCCACTTT.

The chain's CDR3 is CASSYQRGYGYTF. Written as DNA, the CDR3 is TGTGCCAGCAGTTACCAGCGGGGCTATGGCTACACCTTC. The chain couples TRBV6-5 to TRBJ1-2; no firm D call. V was shortened by 2 bases and J by 4 bases, with 8 bases between the two germline ends. Per germline, CDR1 MNHEY and CDR2 SVGAGI. The CDR3 extends over 13 amino acids.

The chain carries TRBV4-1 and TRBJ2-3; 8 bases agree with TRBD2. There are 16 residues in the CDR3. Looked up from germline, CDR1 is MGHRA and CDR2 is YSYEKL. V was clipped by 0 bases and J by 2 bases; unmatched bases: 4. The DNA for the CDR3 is TGCGCCAGCAGCCAAGAAGGTAGCGGGACCACAGATACGCAGTATTTT. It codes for CASSQEGSGTTDTQYF.

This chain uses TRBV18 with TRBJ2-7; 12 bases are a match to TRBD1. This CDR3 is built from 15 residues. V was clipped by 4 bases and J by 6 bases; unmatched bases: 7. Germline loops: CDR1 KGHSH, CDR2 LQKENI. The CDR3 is CASSREGTGGGEQYF. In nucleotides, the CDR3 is TGTGCCAGCTCACGGGAGGGGACAGGGGGCGGCGAGCAGTACTTC.

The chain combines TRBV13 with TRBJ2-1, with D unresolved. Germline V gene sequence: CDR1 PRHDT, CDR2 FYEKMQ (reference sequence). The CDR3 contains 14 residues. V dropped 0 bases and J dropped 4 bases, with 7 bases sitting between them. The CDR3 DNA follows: TGTGCCAGCAGCTTAGGCTCTATGTACAATGAGCAGTTCTTC. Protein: CASSLGSMYNEQFF.

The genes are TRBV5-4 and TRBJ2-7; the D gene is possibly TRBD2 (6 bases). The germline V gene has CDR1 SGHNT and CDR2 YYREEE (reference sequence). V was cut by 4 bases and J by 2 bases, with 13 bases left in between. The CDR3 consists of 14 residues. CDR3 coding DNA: TGTGCCAGCAGCCCGGTCGGGGGTCCCTACGAGCAGTACTTC. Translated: CASSPVGGPYEQYF.

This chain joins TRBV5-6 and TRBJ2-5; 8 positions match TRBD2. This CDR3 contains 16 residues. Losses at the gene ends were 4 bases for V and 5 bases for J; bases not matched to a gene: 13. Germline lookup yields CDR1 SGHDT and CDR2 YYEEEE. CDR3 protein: CASSLRGGLWRETQYF. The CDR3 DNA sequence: TGTGCCAGCAGCCTCCGGGGGGGACTTTGGCGGGAGACCCAGTACTTC. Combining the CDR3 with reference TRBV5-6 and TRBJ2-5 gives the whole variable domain DAGVTQSPTHLIKTRGQQVTLRCSPKSGHDTVSWYQQALGQGPQFIFQYYEEEERQRGNFPDRFSGHQFPNYSSELNVNALLLGDSALYLCASSLRGGLWRETQYFGPGTRLLVL.

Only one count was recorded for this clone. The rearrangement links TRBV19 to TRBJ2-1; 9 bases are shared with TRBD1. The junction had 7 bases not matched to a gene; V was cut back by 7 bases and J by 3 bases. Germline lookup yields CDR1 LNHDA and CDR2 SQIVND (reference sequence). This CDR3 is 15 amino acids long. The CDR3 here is CASNPGTGIYNEQFF. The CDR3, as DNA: TGTGCCAGTAACCCCGGGACAGGGATCTACAATGAGCAGTTCTTC.

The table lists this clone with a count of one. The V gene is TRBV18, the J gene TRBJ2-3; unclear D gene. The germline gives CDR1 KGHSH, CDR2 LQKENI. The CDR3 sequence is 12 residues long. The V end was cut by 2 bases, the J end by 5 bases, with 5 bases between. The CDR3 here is CASSPSVDTQYF. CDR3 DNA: TGTGCCAGCTCACCATCAGTAGATACGCAGTATTTT.

The CDR3 bases are TGTGCCAGCAGCATACAATGGGACAGCGTCTCCCGGCAGTACTTC. This sequence encodes CASSIQWDSVSRQYF. The V call is TRBV7-2, the J call TRBJ2-7; TRBD1 aligns across 7 bases. There are 15 residues in the CDR3. The V gene's germline CDR1 is SGHTA and CDR2 FQGNSA. Germline trimming cut 5 bases from V and 9 bases from J; bases unmatched to any gene: 16.

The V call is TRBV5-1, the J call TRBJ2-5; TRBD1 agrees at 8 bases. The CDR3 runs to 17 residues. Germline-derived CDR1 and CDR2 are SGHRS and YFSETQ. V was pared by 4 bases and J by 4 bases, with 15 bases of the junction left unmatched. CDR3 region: CASSVVPTQGAGETQYF. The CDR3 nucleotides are TGCGCCAGCAGCGTGGTACCCACGCAGGGGGCTGGAGAGACCCAGTACTTC.

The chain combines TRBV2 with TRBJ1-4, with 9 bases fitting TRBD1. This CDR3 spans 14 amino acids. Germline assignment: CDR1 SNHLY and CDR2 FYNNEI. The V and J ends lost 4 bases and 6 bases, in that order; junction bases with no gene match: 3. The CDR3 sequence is CASSGQGVYEKLFF. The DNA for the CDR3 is TGTGCCAGCAGTGGACAGGGGGTATATGAAAAACTGTTTTTT.

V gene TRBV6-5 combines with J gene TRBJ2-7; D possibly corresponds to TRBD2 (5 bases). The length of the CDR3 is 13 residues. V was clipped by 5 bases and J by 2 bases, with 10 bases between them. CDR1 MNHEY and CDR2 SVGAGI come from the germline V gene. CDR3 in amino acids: CASSQAETYEQYF. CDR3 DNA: TGTGCCAGCAGTCAAGCGGAAACCTACGAGCAGTACTTC.

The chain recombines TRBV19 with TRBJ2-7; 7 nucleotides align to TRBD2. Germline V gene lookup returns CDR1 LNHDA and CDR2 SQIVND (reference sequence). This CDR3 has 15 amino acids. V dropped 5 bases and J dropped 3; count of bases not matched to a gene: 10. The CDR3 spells CASSLSGGSNYEQYF. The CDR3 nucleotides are TGTGCCAGTAGTCTCTCCGGGGGGTCTAACTACGAGCAGTACTTC.

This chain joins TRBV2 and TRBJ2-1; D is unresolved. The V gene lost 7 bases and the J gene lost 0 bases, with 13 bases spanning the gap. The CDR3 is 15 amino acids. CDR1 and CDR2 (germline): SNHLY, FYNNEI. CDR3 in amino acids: CASIQRPSSYNEQFF. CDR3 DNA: TGTGCCAGCATTCAGCGACCGAGCTCCTACAATGAGCAGTTCTTC.

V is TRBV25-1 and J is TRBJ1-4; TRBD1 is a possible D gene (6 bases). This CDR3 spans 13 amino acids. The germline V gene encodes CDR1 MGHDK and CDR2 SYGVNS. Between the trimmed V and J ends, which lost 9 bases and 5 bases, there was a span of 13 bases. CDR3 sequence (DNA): TGTGCCAGTACAGGGAAGAACAATGAAAAACTGTTTTTT. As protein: CASTGKNNEKLFF.

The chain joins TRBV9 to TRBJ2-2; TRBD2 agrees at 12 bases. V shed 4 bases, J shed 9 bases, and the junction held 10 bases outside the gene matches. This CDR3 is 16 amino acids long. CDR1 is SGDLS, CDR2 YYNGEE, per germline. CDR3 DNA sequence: TGTGCCAGCAGCCCACTAGCGGGGGGCCTTCCCCGGGAGCTGTTTTTT. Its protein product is CASSPLAGGLPRELFF.

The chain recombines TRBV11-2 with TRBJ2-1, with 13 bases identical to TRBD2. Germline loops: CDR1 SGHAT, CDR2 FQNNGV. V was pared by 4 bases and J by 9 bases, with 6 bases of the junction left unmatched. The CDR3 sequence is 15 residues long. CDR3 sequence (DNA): TGTGCCAGCAGCTCGGGACTAGCGGGACGAGGTGAGCAGTTCTTC. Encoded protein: CASSSGLAGRGEQFF.

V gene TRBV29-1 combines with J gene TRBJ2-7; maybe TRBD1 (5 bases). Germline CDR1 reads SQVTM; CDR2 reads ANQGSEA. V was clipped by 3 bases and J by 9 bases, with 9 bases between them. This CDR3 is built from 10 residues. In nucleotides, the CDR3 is TGCAGCGTTGAGACCCAGGGGCAGTACTTC. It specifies CSVETQGQYF.

The CDR3 sequence: CASSLQTGAYEQYF. In DNA, the CDR3 is TGTGCCAGCAGCCTCCAGACAGGGGCCTACGAGCAGTACTTC. The genes are TRBV7-8 and TRBJ2-7; 8 bases agree with TRBD1. There are 14 residues in the CDR3. Trimming cost V 5 bases and J 2 bases; bases outside gene matches: 5. Germline V CDR1 and CDR2: SGHVS, FQNEAQ.

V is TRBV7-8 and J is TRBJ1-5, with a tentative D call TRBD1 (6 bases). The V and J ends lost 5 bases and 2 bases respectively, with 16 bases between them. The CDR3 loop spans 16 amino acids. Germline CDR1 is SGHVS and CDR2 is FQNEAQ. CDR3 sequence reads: CASSLQGGNGNQPQHF. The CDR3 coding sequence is TGTGCCAGCAGCCTACAGGGTGGAAACGGCAATCAGCCCCAGCATTTT.

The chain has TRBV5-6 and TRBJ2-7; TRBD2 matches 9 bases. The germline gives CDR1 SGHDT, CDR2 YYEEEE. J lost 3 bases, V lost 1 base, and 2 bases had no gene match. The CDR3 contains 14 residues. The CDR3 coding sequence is TGTGCCAGCAGCTTGCAACTAGCGGGCTACGAGCAGTACTTC. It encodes CASSLQLAGYEQYF.

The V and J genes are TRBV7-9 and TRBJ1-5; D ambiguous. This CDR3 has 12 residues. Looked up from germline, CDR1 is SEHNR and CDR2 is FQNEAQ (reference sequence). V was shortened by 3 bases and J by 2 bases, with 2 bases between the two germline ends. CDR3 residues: CASSFGNQPQHF. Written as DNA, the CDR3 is TGTGCCAGCAGCTTCGGCAATCAGCCCCAGCATTTT.

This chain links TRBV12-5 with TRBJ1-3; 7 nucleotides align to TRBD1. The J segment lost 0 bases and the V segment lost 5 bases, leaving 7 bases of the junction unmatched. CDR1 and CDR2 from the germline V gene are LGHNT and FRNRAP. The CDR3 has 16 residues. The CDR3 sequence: CASGLTTGNSGNTIYF. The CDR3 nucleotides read TGTGCTAGTGGTCTCACGACAGGGAACTCTGGAAACACCATATATTTT.